The 5 T cell receptor beta chains below were found in one sample sequenced in a study of T-cell reconstitution after alpha-beta-depleted transplantation in children. For TCRbeta, the library was prepared with unique molecular identifiers. TCRdb redid the calling of the PCR reads with MiXCR, one entry per CDR3 protein. The sample has around 580,000 distinct CDR3 sequences, roughly 24% seen once. Sequences were derived from PBMCs, mostly from graft donor cells, sampled 360 days after TCRalphabeta/CD19-depleted stem cell transplant. The source of these receptors is a boy in the first two years of life who had a stem cell transplant for acute myeloid leukemia, so the T cells may come from the graft donor.

This clonotype was seen at least ten times. The rearrangement links TRBV12-3 or TRBV12-4 to TRBJ2-7, with D perhaps TRBD2 (5 bases). The CDR3 runs 14 residues. V lost 3 bases and J 0 bases, leaving 9 bases between the germline ends. The CDR3 reads CASSLRLSSYEQYF. DNA of the CDR3: TGTGCCAGCAGTTTGAGACTAAGCTCCTACGAGCAGTACTTC.

This clonotype has at least ten counts. The J gene is TRBJ1-4, the V gene TRBV7-2; the match to TRBD1 covers 7 bases. Trimming removed 5 bases from V and 6 bases from J; junction bases left unmatched: 3. The germline V gene encodes CDR1 SGHTA and CDR2 FQGNSA. The CDR3 totals 13 residues. DNA of the CDR3: TGTGCCAGCAGCCGCGACAGGGATGAAAAACTGTTTTTT. It codes for CASSRDRDEKLFF.

This clonotype has only one observation. This sequence joins TRBV27 and TRBJ2-7, with D possibly being TRBD1 (6 bases). This CDR3 comprises 16 residues. Germline-derived CDR1 and CDR2 are MNHEY and SMNVEV (reference sequence). The ends were cut back, 0 bases at V and 2 bases at J, with 14 bases in the middle. CDR3 nucleotides: TGTGCCAGCAGTTTATCTCGGGACACGAACGCCTACGAGCAGTACTTC. Its protein product is CASSLSRDTNAYEQYF.

This clonotype was seen ten or more times. The chain uses TRBV7-2 and TRBJ2-4; D might be TRBD2 (5 bases). This CDR3 contains 13 residues. Germline V CDR1 and CDR2: SGHTA, FQGNSA. CDR3 sequence: CAERRLAKNIQYF. For the CDR3, the DNA is TGTGCGGAACGGAGGTTAGCCAAAAACATTCAGTACTTC.

This clonotype was seen more than once but under ten times. The rearrangement uses TRBV15 and TRBJ1-1; 9 nucleotides agree with TRBD1. The CDR3 runs to 14 residues. V lost 5 bases to trimming and J lost 3 bases; unmatched junction nucleotides: 4. CDR1 is LNHNV, CDR2 YYDKDF, per germline (reference sequence). CDR3 residues: CATSSTGGYTEAFF. The CDR3 DNA reads TGTGCCACCAGCTCAACAGGGGGCTACACTGAAGCTTTCTTT.